What follows is one T cell receptor (beta chain) and its context. This sample was included in a study of shared clonotypes between healthy human individuals. CDR1 is MNHEY and CDR2 is SVGAGI in the germline V gene. There are 15 residues in the CDR3. After removal of 4 bases from V and 0 bases from J, the junction contained 4 bases not matched to a gene. Produced via immunoSEQ multiplex PCR; TCRdb's table is partial and in-frame only. The table records millions of clones, around 90% of them present only once. The receptor was isolated from a young man in good health. The specimen was naive CD4+ T cells sorted from blood. Noted subset: CD45RA+ positively selected. The rearrangement links TRBV6-5 to TRBJ2-7; 9 bases are a match to TRBD1. CDR3 sequence reads: CASSSGTGYSYEQYF. CDR3 nucleotide sequence: TGTGCCAGCAGTTCCGGGACAGGGTACTCCTACGAGCAGTACTTC.